These T cell receptor beta chains were read from a single sample in a study of identical twins. MiXCR, run by TCRdb on the 5' RACE reads, gives a single entry per CDR3 protein. This sample yields 1.5 million to 2 million distinct CDR3 sequences, of which around a third are seen a single time; approximately 0.25% belongs to the top ten. The specimen sequenced was cord blood. These receptors were collected from a newborn girl in good health. CDR3s include the opening cysteine and the closing phenylalanine or tryptophan. Each record gives: D gene, V gene, J gene, clone size, CDR3 DNA, CDR3 protein. A D gene is named only where the DNA matches it firmly. The size entry is marked missing in some rows and otherwise reads once, few, many or a size class.

TRBD2	TRBV12-3/TRBV12-4	TRBJ2-5	.	TGTGCCAGCAGTTTGACTAGCGGGAGGGCCTTAGTCAATGAGCAGTACTTC	CASSLTSGRALVNEQYF
.	TRBV4-2	TRBJ2-2	.	TGTGCCAGCAGCCAAGAACCAGGGCGTGGCACCGGGGAGCTGTTTTTT	CASSQEPGRGTGELFF
TRBD2	TRBV9	TRBJ2-1	.	TGTGCCAGCAGCGTCTATAGCGGGAGGGCATACAATGAGCAGTTCTTC	CASSVYSGRAYNEQFF
.	TRBV12-3/TRBV12-4	TRBJ2-4	few	TGTGCCAGCAGATTAACAGACTCCGGCGGAAACATTCAGTACTTC	CASRLTDSGGNIQYF
TRBD2	TRBV20-1	TRBJ2-3	.	TGCAGTGCTAGTGTGCGGGAGAAAGGAACAGATACGCAGTATTTT	CSASVREKGTDTQYF
.	TRBV27	TRBJ2-7	.	TGTGCCAGCAGTTTATCGTTCGGGGCAGGCGAGCAGTACTTC	CASSLSFGAGEQYF
TRBD2	TRBV20-1	TRBJ2-1	.	TGCAGTGCTAGAATGGGACTAGCGGGGCCCCGCGCCTACAATGAGCAGTTCTTC	CSARMGLAGPRAYNEQFF
TRBD1	TRBV4-1	TRBJ1-6	.	TGCGCCAGCAGCCAAGTTGGCAGGGGGTCACCCCTCCACTTT	CASSQVGRGSPLHF
.	TRBV20-1	TRBJ2-5	few	TGCAGTGCTTTTATAGGGGAGACCCAGTACTTC	CSAFIGETQYF
TRBD1	TRBV10-3	TRBJ2-7	.	TGTGCCATCAGACCGGGACAGGGGGCCTACGAGCAGTACTTC	CAIRPGQGAYEQYF
TRBD1	TRBV4-2	TRBJ2-1	.	TGTGCCAGCAGCCAAGAGGAGGGACAGGGTTCCTACAATGAGCAGTTCTTC	CASSQEEGQGSYNEQFF
TRBD1	TRBV6-1	TRBJ1-1	.	TGTGCCAGCAGTGGACCCCTCTGGACAGGGGCCGAAGCTTTCTTT	CASSGPLWTGAEAFF
.	TRBV6-5	TRBJ2-1	many	TGTGCCAGCAGTTACTCGGGGGACAATGAGCAGTTCTTC	CASSYSGDNEQFF
.	TRBV20-1	TRBJ1-5	few	TGCAGTGCTAAGGACAGCGTCAATCAGCCCCAGCATTTT	CSAKDSVNQPQHF
TRBD2	TRBV9	TRBJ2-3	.	TGTGCCAGCAGCGTAACGAGACTAGCGGGAGGGCACACAGATACGCAGTATTTT	CASSVTRLAGGHTDTQYF
.	TRBV29-1	TRBJ1-1	few	TGCAGCGTTATCAAGACGGTGGTGGGGAACACTGAAGCTTTCTTT	CSVIKTVVGNTEAFF
.	TRBV7-2	TRBJ1-6	.	TGTGCCAGCAGCCCCACAGGGAATCATAATTCACCCCTCCACTTT	CASSPTGNHNSPLHF
TRBD2	TRBV28	TRBJ2-7	.	TGTGCCAGCAGTTCCATAGCGGGAGGGCTCTTCGGATCCTACGAGCAGTACTTC	CASSSIAGGLFGSYEQYF
.	TRBV3-1	TRBJ1-2	.	TGTGCCAGCAGCCAAGAGGACCGAGGAGGTAACTACACCTTC	CASSQEDRGGNYTF
.	TRBV7-2	TRBJ2-7	few	TGTGCCAGCAGCTTAACACAGCTCTACGAGCAGTACTTC	CASSLTQLYEQYF
.	TRBV14	TRBJ2-3	many	TGTGCCAGCAGCCAAGTACGGGGGGCGAGAGATACGCAGTATTTT	CASSQVRGARDTQYF
.	TRBV7-9	TRBJ2-1	.	TGTGCCAGCAGGACAACGGGGAATGAGCAGTTCTTC	CASRTTGNEQFF
TRBD2	TRBV20-1	TRBJ2-1	.	TGCAGTGCTAGTACTACTAGCGGGGGATACAATGACCAGTTCTTC	CSASTTSGGYNDQFF
.	TRBV6-2/TRBV6-3	TRBJ2-5	few	TGTGCCAGCAGTCTCTTTGGGACTCGGCAAGAGACCCAGTACTTC	CASSLFGTRQETQYF
TRBD2	TRBV4-1	TRBJ2-1	.	TGCGCCAGCAGCCAAGGGGGCCCGGCGGGAGGGTCTTACAATGAGCAGTTCTTC	CASSQGGPAGGSYNEQFF